Listed below are T cell receptor beta chains from one sample, sequenced in a study of blood T cell repertoires in COVID-19. Sequencing was performed with immunoSEQ multiplex PCR; in TCRdb, only in-frame clones are kept and a portion is missing. The sample records 100,000 to 150,000 clones, more than 70% being singletons. Sample: peripheral blood. All receptors come from a human donor in a cohort sampled during active COVID-19. The CDR3 runs from the conserved cysteine through the conserved F or W. Each record gives: clone size, D gene, J gene, V gene, CDR3 protein, CDR3 DNA. D genes are given only for firm matches. Rows give clone size only sometimes, using once, few, many, or a class for an expanded clone.

size: .
D: TRBD2
J: TRBJ2-5
V: TRBV7-9
CDR3: CASSPSGRAWETQYF
DNA: TGTGCCAGCAGCCCTAGCGGGAGGGCCTGGGAGACCCAGTACTTC

size: .
D: .
J: TRBJ2-3
V: TRBV6-5
CDR3: CASRGITDTQYF
DNA: TGTGCCAGCAGGGGCATCACAGATACGCAGTATTTT

size: .
D: TRBD1
J: TRBJ2-3
V: TRBV18
CDR3: CASSPGQGLSSTDTQYF
DNA: TGTGCCAGCTCACCCGGACAGGGCCTTTCTAGCACAGATACGCAGTATTTT

size: once
D: TRBD1
J: TRBJ2-7
V: TRBV7-9
CDR3: CASSPTGQGTEFPLNEQYF
DNA: TGTGCCAGCAGCCCCACGGGACAGGGGACTGAGTTCCCGCTTAACGAGCAGTACTTC

size: .
D: TRBD2
J: TRBJ2-2
V: TRBV29-1
CDR3: CSVGGLASTGELFF
DNA: TGCAGCGTTGGAGGACTAGCGTCGACCGGGGAGCTGTTTTTT

size: .
D: TRBD1
J: TRBJ2-7
V: TRBV28
CDR3: CASSFGTGSYEQYF
DNA: TGTGCCAGCAGTTTTGGGACAGGGAGCTACGAGCAGTACTTC

size: .
D: .
J: TRBJ1-1
V: TRBV5-1
CDR3: CASSSSGSSGTEAFF
DNA: TGCGCCAGCAGCAGTAGCGGGAGTTCGGGCACTGAAGCTTTCTTT

size: .
D: .
J: TRBJ1-2
V: TRBV7-9
CDR3: CASSLRNTEWNYGYTF
DNA: TGTGCCAGCAGCTTGCGAAATACAGAGTGGAACTATGGCTACACCTTC

size: once
D: .
J: TRBJ2-7
V: TRBV4-1
CDR3: CASSSPVSSYEQYF
DNA: TGCGCCAGCAGCTCCCCTGTTAGCTCCTACGAGCAGTACTTC

size: few
D: TRBD2
J: TRBJ2-7
V: TRBV27
CDR3: CASRTSGSYEQYF
DNA: TGTGCCAGCAGAACTAGCGGGAGCTACGAGCAGTACTTC

size: .
D: .
J: TRBJ2-7
V: TRBV3-1/TRBV3-2
CDR3: CASRRLTRVRYEQYF
DNA: TGTGCCAGCAGACGCTTGACTAGGGTTAGGTACGAGCAGTACTTC

size: .
D: TRBD1
J: TRBJ1-2
V: TRBV19
CDR3: CASSISTGGKGYTF
DNA: TGTGCCAGTAGTATCAGCACAGGGGGTAAAGGCTACACCTTC

size: .
D: .
J: TRBJ2-6
V: TRBV27
CDR3: CASVQYFSGANVLTF
DNA: TGTGCCAGCGTTCAGTATTTCTCTGGGGCCAACGTCCTGACTTTC

size: .
D: TRBD2
J: TRBJ2-7
V: TRBV3-1/TRBV3-2
CDR3: CASSPGLAGLFEQYF
DNA: TGTGCCAGCAGCCCGGGACTAGCGGGACTCTTTGAGCAGTACTTC

size: .
D: TRBD1
J: TRBJ1-5
V: TRBV11-2
CDR3: CASSSIQGGRNQPQHF
DNA: TGTGCCAGCAGCTCGATACAGGGGGGCCGCAATCAGCCCCAGCATTTT

size: .
D: .
J: TRBJ2-3
V: TRBV7-9
CDR3: CASSKRPAGTTDTQYF
DNA: TGTGCCAGCAGTAAGAGACCGGCCGGGACTACAGATACGCAGTATTTT

size: once
D: .
J: TRBJ2-3
V: TRBV5-1
CDR3: CASSLTEVSTDTQYF
DNA: TGCGCCAGCAGCCTAACAGAAGTTAGCACAGATACGCAGTATTTT

size: .
D: .
J: TRBJ1-6
V: TRBV7-9
CDR3: CASSLRQNNSPLHF
DNA: TGTGCCAGCAGCTTAAGACAAAATAATTCACCCCTCCACTTT

size: .
D: TRBD1
J: TRBJ2-1
V: TRBV7-9
CDR3: CASSERTGINEQFF
DNA: TGTGCCAGCAGCGAAAGGACAGGGATAAATGAGCAGTTCTTC

size: .
D: TRBD2
J: TRBJ2-7
V: TRBV4-1
CDR3: CASSRPRGSGRGEQYF
DNA: TGCGCCAGCAGCCGACCGCGTGGTAGCGGGAGAGGCGAGCAGTACTTC

size: .
D: .
J: TRBJ2-3
V: TRBV5-1
CDR3: CASSLDLAPRTDTQYF
DNA: TGCGCCAGCAGCCTGGACCTAGCCCCCAGGACAGATACGCAGTATTTT

size: .
D: TRBD1
J: TRBJ2-7
V: TRBV6-5
CDR3: CASSLTATGTYEQYF
DNA: TGTGCCAGCAGTCTCACCGCGACAGGGACGTACGAGCAGTACTTC

size: .
D: .
J: TRBJ1-6
V: TRBV3-1/TRBV3-2
CDR3: CASSLEEGVINSPLHF
DNA: TGTGCCAGCAGCCTGGAAGAGGGGGTAATCAATTCACCCCTCCACTTT

size: .
D: TRBD1
J: TRBJ1-1
V: TRBV10-2
CDR3: CASSIGTGVTEAFF
DNA: TGCGCCAGCAGTATCGGCACAGGGGTTACTGAAGCTTTCTTT

size: .
D: TRBD1
J: TRBJ1-6
V: TRBV5-1
CDR3: CASSLSGTERSPLHF
DNA: TGCGCCAGCAGCTTATCCGGGACAGAAAGGTCACCCCTCCACTTT

size: few
D: TRBD2
J: TRBJ2-2
V: TRBV7-7
CDR3: CASSSTGTSLTGELFF
DNA: TGTGCTAGCAGCTCGACCGGGACTAGCCTCACCGGGGAGCTGTTTTTT

size: .
D: .
J: TRBJ2-7
V: TRBV6-5
CDR3: CASSYYPPVSSYEQYF
DNA: TGTGCCAGCAGTTACTACCCTCCGGTAAGCTCCTACGAGCAGTACTTC

size: .
D: .
J: TRBJ1-1
V: TRBV7-9
CDR3: CASSPYRSPEAFF
DNA: TGTGCCAGCAGTCCTTACAGATCCCCTGAAGCTTTCTTT

size: .
D: TRBD1
J: TRBJ2-2
V: TRBV10-3
CDR3: CAISDRDQGVGELFF
DNA: TGTGCCATCAGTGACCGGGACCAGGGGGTCGGGGAGCTGTTTTTT

size: .
D: TRBD1
J: TRBJ1-1
V: TRBV7-6
CDR3: CASSLGQGETVAFF
DNA: TGTGCCAGCAGCCTAGGACAGGGGGAGACGGTAGCTTTCTTT

size: .
D: TRBD1
J: TRBJ2-3
V: TRBV28
CDR3: CASWETGNTDTQYF
DNA: TGTGCCAGCTGGGAGACAGGGAACACAGATACGCAGTATTTT

size: .
D: .
J: TRBJ2-2
V: TRBV19
CDR3: CASSIRGADTGELFF
DNA: TGTGCCAGTAGTATCAGGGGTGCGGACACCGGGGAGCTGTTTTTT

size: .
D: .
J: TRBJ2-1
V: TRBV5-1
CDR3: CASSSAGSSYNEQFF
DNA: TGCGCCAGCAGCTCGGCGGGAAGCTCCTACAATGAGCAGTTCTTC

size: .
D: TRBD2
J: TRBJ2-1
V: TRBV27
CDR3: CASSSPLSGSLSEQFF
DNA: TGCGCCAGCAGCTCACCTCTTAGCGGGTCCCTTAGTGAGCAGTTCTTC

size: .
D: TRBD2
J: TRBJ2-3
V: TRBV20-1
CDR3: CSASWGTTINTQYF
DNA: TGCAGTGCTAGTTGGGGGACTACCATAAATACGCAGTATTTT

size: .
D: .
J: TRBJ1-6
V: TRBV6-5
CDR3: CASSLQAIHNSPLHF
DNA: TGTGCCAGCAGTTTACAGGCCATTCATAATTCACCCCTCCACTTT

size: .
D: .
J: TRBJ1-1
V: TRBV18
CDR3: CASSPTGQTTGAEAFF
DNA: TGTGCCAGCTCACCCACGGGACAAACTACGGGTGCTGAAGCTTTCTTT

size: .
D: .
J: TRBJ2-3
V: TRBV4-1
CDR3: CASSQDSGRRSTDTQYF
DNA: TGCGCCAGCAGCCAAGACTCAGGGCGCCGGAGCACAGATACGCAGTATTTT

size: .
D: TRBD2
J: TRBJ2-2
V: TRBV5-1
CDR3: CASRTGTRDTGELFF
DNA: TGCGCCAGCAGAACCGGGACTAGGGACACCGGGGAGCTGTTTTTT

size: .
D: .
J: TRBJ2-2
V: TRBV30
CDR3: CAWSLIRAGELFF
DNA: TGTGCCTGGAGCCTGATCAGGGCCGGGGAGCTGTTTTTT

size: .
D: TRBD2
J: TRBJ2-5
V: TRBV7-9
CDR3: CASSLPRGVAGQETQYF
DNA: TGTGCCAGCAGCTTACCCCGGGGGGTAGCGGGGCAAGAGACCCAGTACTTC

size: .
D: TRBD1
J: TRBJ2-7
V: TRBV30
CDR3: CAWSAGTGGFEQYF
DNA: TGTGCCTGGAGTGCCGGGACAGGGGGCTTCGAGCAGTACTTC

size: .
D: .
J: TRBJ2-7
V: TRBV11-2
CDR3: CASSPEPAYEQYF
DNA: TGTGCCAGCAGCCCCGAACCAGCCTACGAGCAGTACTTC

size: few
D: TRBD2
J: TRBJ2-7
V: TRBV7-8
CDR3: CASRPLAGGFSYEQYF
DNA: TGTGCCAGCAGACCACTAGCGGGGGGCTTCTCCTACGAGCAGTACTTC

size: .
D: .
J: TRBJ1-6
V: TRBV15
CDR3: CATSREDRHNSPLHF
DNA: TGTGCCACCAGCAGAGAAGACAGGCATAATTCACCCCTCCACTTT

size: .
D: .
J: TRBJ1-1
V: TRBV28
CDR3: CASSDTGLGGNTEAFF
DNA: TGTGCCAGCAGTGACACAGGGTTGGGTGGGAACACTGAAGCTTTCTTT

size: few
D: TRBD1
J: TRBJ2-5
V: TRBV5-4
CDR3: CASSAWTGRQETQYF
DNA: TGTGCCAGCAGCGCTTGGACAGGACGCCAAGAGACCCAGTACTTC

size: .
D: TRBD1
J: TRBJ1-2
V: TRBV28
CDR3: CASSFVPGTGNYGYTF
DNA: TGTGCCAGCAGCTTTGTCCCCGGGACAGGGAACTATGGCTACACCTTC

size: .
D: .
J: TRBJ1-5
V: TRBV15
CDR3: CATSGNRVYQPQHF
DNA: TGTGCCACCAGCGGAAACAGGGTGTATCAGCCCCAGCATTTT

size: .
D: TRBD1
J: TRBJ1-4
V: TRBV5-1
CDR3: CASSLTGANEKLFF
DNA: TGCGCCAGCAGCTTGACAGGGGCAAATGAAAAACTGTTTTTT

size: .
D: TRBD1
J: TRBJ2-4
V: TRBV28
CDR3: CASSVRTGSKNIQYF
DNA: TGTGCCAGCAGTGTAAGGACAGGCTCCAAAAACATTCAGTACTTC

size: once
D: TRBD1
J: TRBJ1-4
V: TRBV29-1
CDR3: CSVDPGGEKLFF
DNA: TGCAGCGTTGACCCAGGGGGTGAAAAACTGTTTTTT

size: .
D: .
J: TRBJ1-2
V: TRBV20-1
CDR3: CSAYAVDGYTF
DNA: TGCAGTGCTTATGCAGTGGATGGCTACACCTTC

size: .
D: .
J: TRBJ1-6
V: TRBV6-2/TRBV6-3
CDR3: CASSPLQDSPLHF
DNA: TGTGCCAGCAGCCCCTTACAGGATTCACCCCTCCACTTT

size: .
D: TRBD2
J: TRBJ2-7
V: TRBV6-6
CDR3: CASSRRVASGIYEQYF
DNA: TGTGCCAGCAGCCGCCGGGTGGCTAGCGGGATTTACGAGCAGTACTTC

size: .
D: .
J: TRBJ2-7
V: TRBV11-2
CDR3: CASSRRESRTNF
DNA: TGTGCCAGCAGCCGCCGGGAGTCCCGTACGAACTTC

size: .
D: .
J: TRBJ2-1
V: TRBV20-1
CDR3: CSAPTVTEQFF
DNA: TGCAGTGCCCCAACGGTAACCGAGCAGTTCTTC

size: .
D: TRBD1
J: TRBJ2-5
V: TRBV5-8
CDR3: CASSRQGGETQYF
DNA: TGTGCCAGCAGCCGACAGGGGGGCGAGACCCAGTACTTC